The subject of this entry is one T cell receptor beta chain. As processed by the authors: Amplification of reference gene primers was used by the study to estimate nucleated cell counts. Here immunoSEQ multiplex PCR was the method, and the copy in TCRdb shows in-frame clones only, minus some. V, J and clone size reflect that table, while D and trimming were determined from the DNA. The top ten clones hold roughly 1.1% of a sample with roughly 180,000 clones, around 85% of them seen once. This entry comes from a study of blood T cell repertoires in COVID-19. The overall study: COVID-19 samples from acute and convalescent phases originated in the United States, Italy and Spain. T cells, B-cell-depleted T cells, or PBMCs provided the cDNA or gDNA that served as material.

Germline CDR1 is SGHTA and CDR2 is FQGTGA. This CDR3 spans 14 amino acids. Trimming stripped 2 bases from V and 6 bases from J, with 14 bases between. The TCR comes from a man aged 55 to 69 who had recovered from COVID-19. The specimen was peripheral blood. V and J are TRBV7-3 and TRBJ2-7; D might be TRBD2 (5 bases). The CDR3 loop is CASSLGTGSSEQYF. The CDR3 bases are TGTGCCAGCAGCTTAGGTACGGGGAGCTCCGAGCAGTACTTC.